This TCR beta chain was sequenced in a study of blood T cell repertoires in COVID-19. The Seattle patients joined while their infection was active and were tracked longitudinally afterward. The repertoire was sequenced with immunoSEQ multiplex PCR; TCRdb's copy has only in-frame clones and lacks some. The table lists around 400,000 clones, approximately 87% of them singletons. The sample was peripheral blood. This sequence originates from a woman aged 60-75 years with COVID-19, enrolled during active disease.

CDR3 in DNA: TGTGCCTCCTCCCGGCAGGCCACAGATACGCAGTATTTT. This encodes CASSRQATDTQYF. V usage is TRBV24-1 and J usage is TRBJ2-3; D is uncertain. The CDR3 runs to 13 residues. Germline assignment: CDR1 KGHDR and CDR2 SFDVKD. Deletions cut 12 bases from V and 2 bases from J, with 14 bases between.